The 10 T cell receptor beta chains in this list originate from one sample, sequenced in a study of identical twins. TCRdb fed the 5' RACE reads into MiXCR, producing one record per CDR3 protein. The data hold about 530,000 distinct CDR3 sequences, with 13% to 15% observed a single time. A further study also used this sample, focusing on yellow fever vaccine responses in identical twins.

Sequenced material: CD4+ T cells sorted from blood. The source of these receptors is a woman under 30 in good health.

The rearrangement joins TRBV12-3 or TRBV12-4 to TRBJ2-7, with 7 bases aligning to TRBD2. After removal of 6 bases from V and 7 bases from J, the junction contained 12 bases not matched to a gene. CDR3 length: 14 residues. The CDR3 bases are TGTGCCAGCAGGTCGACTAGCCGCCCGTGGGAGCAGTACTTC. It encodes CASRSTSRPWEQYF.

This clonotype was seen a handful of times. The genes are TRBV4-2 and TRBJ2-7, with TRBD2 matching over 8 bases. Germline CDR1 LGHNA, CDR2 YNFKEQ. The CDR3 is 17 residues long. Losses at the gene ends were 4 bases for V and 5 bases for J; bases not matched to a gene: 16. CDR3 sequence (DNA): TGTGCCAGCAGCCGGAGTTTCGACAAGCGGGAGTTCGACGAGCAGTACTTC. Translation: CASSRSFDKREFDEQYF.

The chain recombines TRBV27 with TRBJ2-7; 10 bases are a match to TRBD1. Trimming took 0 bases from V and 2 from J; bases not matched to a gene: 4. The CDR3 has 16 amino acids. The germline V gene encodes CDR1 MNHEY and CDR2 SMNVEV (reference sequence). DNA of the CDR3: TGTGCCAGCAGTTTATCGGGGACAGGGGTGACCTACGAGCAGTACTTC. Protein sequence: CASSLSGTGVTYEQYF.

V is TRBV19 and J is TRBJ2-1; the match to TRBD1 covers 7 bases. From germline, CDR1 is LNHDA and CDR2 SQIVND (reference sequence). The junction had 4 bases not matched to a gene; V was cut back by 2 bases and J by 6 bases. This CDR3 is built from 14 residues. The CDR3 sequence is CASSITGASNEQFF. The CDR3 nucleotides read TGTGCCAGTAGTATAACAGGGGCCTCCAATGAGCAGTTCTTC.

This clonotype was seen a few times. The chain couples TRBV20-1 to TRBJ2-3; 10 positions match TRBD2. The germline gives CDR1 DFQATT, CDR2 SNEGSKA (reference sequence). The V gene end was trimmed by 2 bases and the J gene end by 2 bases; junction bases not matched to a gene: 4. CDR3 length: 15 residues. Here the CDR3 DNA reads TGCAGTGCTAGACCACTAGCGGGGCTCACAGATACGCAGTATTTT. Its protein is CSARPLAGLTDTQYF.

The chain recombines TRBV5-5 with TRBJ2-5, with 7 bases lining up with TRBD1. Trimming cost V 3 bases and J 5 bases; bases outside gene matches: 7. CDR3 length: 14 amino acids. The germline CDR1 and CDR2 sequences are SGHKS and YYEKEE (reference sequence). CDR3: CASSWTQGQETQYF. The CDR3 region has the DNA TGTGCCAGCAGCTGGACACAGGGGCAGGAGACCCAGTACTTC. Using reference TRBV5-5 and TRBJ2-5 for the parts outside the CDR3, the full variable domain is DAGVTQSPTHLIKTRGQQVTLRCSPISGHKSVSWYQQVLGQGPQFIFQYYEKEERGRGNFPDRFSARQFPNYSSELNVNALLLGDSALYLCASSWTQGQETQYFGPGTRLLVL.

The chain joins TRBV29-1 to TRBJ1-1; D is ambiguous. This CDR3 spans 15 amino acids. Germline CDR1 and CDR2: SQVTM and ANQGSEA. The V and J ends lost 6 bases and 0 bases respectively, with 17 bases between them. CDR3 protein: CSVEIYSFMNTEAFF. Written as DNA, the CDR3 is TGCAGCGTAGAGATATACAGTTTCATGAACACTGAAGCTTTCTTT.

This clonotype was detected only a few times. The CDR3: CASSLSVSAGQETQYF. DNA of the CDR3: TGTGCCAGCAGTTTATCGGTCTCGGCGGGACAAGAGACCCAGTACTTC. The rearrangement joins TRBV28 to TRBJ2-5, with D perhaps TRBD2 (6 bases). The CDR3 is 16 residues long. V shed 1 base and J shed 2 bases, with 14 bases lying between them. The V gene's germline CDR1 is MDHEN and CDR2 SYDVKM.

In this sample, this clonotype turned up a few times. The chain combines TRBV5-1 with TRBJ2-1; D ambiguous. The ends were cut back, 9 bases at V and 0 bases at J, with 19 bases in the middle. The CDR3 extends over 16 amino acids. From germline, CDR1 is SGHRS and CDR2 YFSETQ. The chain's CDR3 is CATTPLQAGSYNEQFF. The CDR3 region has the DNA TGCGCCACCACCCCTCTCCAGGCAGGCTCCTACAATGAGCAGTTCTTC.

V and J are TRBV29-1 and TRBJ2-3; 10 nucleotides align to TRBD2. The CDR3 has 17 residues. The germline CDR1 and CDR2 sequences are SQVTM and ANQGSEA. Trimming took 0 bases from V and 6 from J; bases not matched to a gene: 12. The CDR3 bases are TGCAGCGTTGAAGATCTGCTAGCGGGAGTTCCCTCCGATACGCAGTATTTT. This codes for CSVEDLLAGVPSDTQYF.